Below, one T cell receptor (beta chain) is given with its context. It has no known antigen specificity. No qualities accompany the bases; no much larger clone lies one base away. In the germline V gene, CDR1 corresponds to SGHRS and CDR2 to YFSETQ. V sheds 0 bases and J sheds 3 bases, leaving 9 bases between their ends. Its CDR3 holds 14 amino acids, cysteine through phenylalanine. The sequence is cut down to CDR3 DNA, 42 bases in frame from base 1. The source of the sample is a study of blood T cell repertoires in COVID-19 (TCRdb year 2020). Regarding the study in general: Collaborator samples came from the United States, Italy and Spain and covered acute and convalescent phases of COVID-19. The material from the prospective study consisted of cDNA or gDNA derived from T cells, B-cell-depleted T cells, or PBMCs. Deeply sampled blood TCRbeta repertoires from subjects exposed to, actively infected with, or recovered from COVID-19 were included in the dataset. The repertoires were released in a freely available public database meant as a resource for research on the immune response to SARS-CoV-2. Samples were obtained from the ongoing ImmuneRACE study (first 160 participants) and from 1,200 or so subjects provided by 6 global collaborators. The sample metadata nearly always contained a de-identified subject ID, COVID-19 status, age in years and sex. Where available, HLA class I and class II types were taken from metadata supplied by the sample provider and were not determined by assay-based typing.

Study-wide conclusions, independent of this receptor: The quantity of clinical and demographic metadata differed by source and by participant and was supplied without curation.

The immunoSEQ Assay, a bias-controlled multiplex PCR, was used to amplify TCRbeta CDR3 regions from genomic DNA. The study's own analysis went as follows. The number of nucleated cells in each sample was estimated by amplification of reference gene primers within the assay. To quantify the absolute abundance of each unique TCRbeta CDR3 rearrangement, sequence reads were collapsed and filtered. Productive Simpson clonality was computed per sample as the square root of Simpson's diversity index over productive rearrangements. TCRdb obtained this table from immuneACCESS and retained in-frame rearrangements with V and J assigned. These tables miss some clones; where compared with another copy, unresolved V genes account for less than half of the shortfall, and the remainder is unexplained. V, J and clone size reflect that table, while D and trimming were determined from the DNA. A total of tens of thousands of clones appear in this sample, approximately 85% of them only once. Of the sample, roughly 7.3% falls within the top ten clones.

Each collaborating institution followed its own protocols to collect whole blood in K2EDTA tubes. For TCRbeta analysis, collaborators shipped samples as frozen whole blood, isolated PBMCs, or DNA extracted from either of those sample types. The TCR comes from a human donor in a cohort sampled during active COVID-19. Recombination joined TRBV5-1 with TRBJ2-5; no D gene call is confident. Source material: peripheral blood. The encoded CDR3 is CASSLVAVEETQYF. In nucleotides, the sequence is TGCGCCAGCAGCTTGGTCGCAGTGGAAGAGACCCAGTACTTC. With all but the CDR3 taken from the reference TRBV5-1 and TRBJ2-5 genes, the full variable domain is: KAGVTQTPRYLIKTRGQQVTLSCSPISGHRSVSWYQQTPGQGLQFLFEYFSETQRNKGNFPGRFSGRQFSNSRSEMNVSTLELGDSALYLCASSLVAVEETQYFGPGTRLLVL.